This TCR beta chain derives from a study of shared clonotypes between healthy human individuals. As handled by the study authors: Because ImmunoSEQ provided only junction sequences with no quality scores, the filtering differed. Sequencing was performed with immunoSEQ multiplex PCR; in TCRdb, only in-frame clones are kept and a portion is missing. That table furnishes V, J and clone size, whereas the DNA furnished D and trimming. The sample holds about 800,000 clones, roughly 96% seen once. This clone occurred once. Its antigen is unidentified. Terminally differentiated effector memory CD45RA+ cells were excluded by CCR7 positive selection of CD45RO-negative cells. The donors were all Caucasian adults (living in Nashville, Tennessee). Findings and limits, study-wide: Non-shared clonotypes were found to have lower generation probabilities than the clonotypes that were shared by all four of the sorted-subset donors. Among donors, sharing of clonotypes was expected to be affected by sequencing depth.

The CDR3 extends over 15 amino acids. The junction had 8 bases not matched to a gene; V was cut back by 6 bases and J by 3 bases. Germline V gene data show CDR1 as MNHEY and CDR2 as SMNVEV (reference sequence). This clonotype was sampled from a man aged 25-45 years in good health. The sample consisted of naive CD8+ T cells sorted from blood. The chain combines TRBV27 with TRBJ2-7; 10 positions match TRBD1. CDR3 in DNA: TGTGCCAGCAGATCCCCGACAGGGGGCTTCTACGAGCAGTACTTC. Protein: CASRSPTGGFYEQYF.